This entry concerns a single T cell receptor beta chain. Its antigen is as yet unknown. The PCR was carried out with 60 Vbeta primers and 13 Jbeta primers. The repertoire was sequenced with immunoSEQ multiplex PCR; TCRdb's copy has only in-frame clones and lacks some. The table has some 110,000 clones, 65% to 90% seen once. Germline CDR1 MNHNS, CDR2 SASEGT. CDR3 length: 15 residues. After removal of 4 bases from V and 4 bases from J, the junction contained 10 bases not matched to a gene. This sample is part of a study of cytomegalovirus exposure and HLA in healthy donors. The study, taken as a whole, reports: A later analysis reportedly found that, within productive TCRs, an Asian-associated ancestry cluster had fewer N-insertions than the mean observed across the 666 donors.

Material for sequencing was PBMCs. The chain couples TRBV6-1 to TRBJ2-7, with 7 bases aligning to TRBD1. The origin of this receptor is a man aged 25 to 40 in good health and CMV-seronegative. The DNA for the CDR3 is TGTGCCAGCAGTGCCTACAGGGGCGCCAATTACGAGCAGTACTTC. Translation: CASSAYRGANYEQYF.